The 7 T cell receptor beta chains below come from one sample, sequenced in a study of shared clonotypes between healthy human individuals. Measured with immunoSEQ multiplex PCR; TCRdb has only the in-frame clones, and not every one. Of approximately 1.5 million clones detected, approximately 98% appear once; the ten largest clones hold 0.4% to 0.55%. The source material was naive CD4+ T cells sorted from blood. The subset: CD45RA+ positively selected. These receptors were taken from a man aged 25-45 years in good health.

The rearrangement joins TRBV19 to TRBJ1-2, with unresolved D. The V end was cut by 11 bases, the J end by 7 bases, with 8 bases between. Germline V CDR1 and CDR2: LNHDA, SQIVND (reference sequence). This CDR3 is built from 9 residues. In DNA form, the CDR3 reads TGTGCCGCGAAGTCTGGCTACACCTTC. Its translation is CAAKSGYTF.

This chain links TRBV5-1 with TRBJ2-3; TRBD2 aligns across 12 bases. The CDR3 extends over 15 amino acids. The junction had 10 bases not matched to a gene; V was cut back by 4 bases and J by 10 bases. Germline V gene lookup returns CDR1 SGHRS and CDR2 YFSETQ. The CDR3 reads CASSPEASGRAAQYF. In DNA, the CDR3 is TGCGCCAGCAGCCCGGAGGCTAGCGGGAGGGCGGCGCAGTATTTT.

The chain has TRBV18 and TRBJ2-7, with D uncertain. Germline CDR1 is KGHSH and CDR2 is LQKENI. CDR3 size: 13 residues. V was clipped by 5 bases and J by 2 bases, with 10 bases between them. CDR3 DNA sequence: TGTGCCAGCTCATCCACAGCAACCTACGAGCAGTACTTC. It codes for CASSSTATYEQYF.

V gene TRBV11-2 combines with J gene TRBJ2-1, with a weak D call TRBD2 (6 bases). The CDR3 totals 16 residues. Per the germline V gene, CDR1 is SGHAT and CDR2 is FQNNGV. Trimming took off 0 bases at V and 4 bases at J, with 13 bases between the two ends. The CDR3 DNA is TGTGCCAGCAGCTTAGACCCCCTCGCGGGATACAATGAGCAGTTCTTC. The encoded protein is CASSLDPLAGYNEQFF. Variable domain in full (rest from reference TRBV11-2 and TRBJ2-1): EAGVAQSPRYKIIEKRQSVAFWCNPISGHATLYWYQQILGQGPKLLIQFQNNGVVDDSQLPKDRFSAERLKGVDSTLKIQPAKLEDSAVYLCASSLDPLAGYNEQFFGPGTRLTVL.

The CDR3, as DNA: TGCGCCAGCAGCTTGCCCCCCACAGATACGCAGTATTTT. It encodes CASSLPPTDTQYF. V gene TRBV5-1 combines with J gene TRBJ2-3; no clear D. CDR1 is SGHRS and CDR2 is YFSETQ in the germline V gene. Deletions cut 1 base from V and 2 bases from J, with 5 bases between. This CDR3 has 13 amino acids.

The chain couples TRBV2 to TRBJ2-7; 12 bases map to TRBD2. J lost 4 bases, V lost 4 bases, and 8 bases had no gene match. Germline V gene sequence: CDR1 SNHLY, CDR2 FYNNEI. This CDR3 spans 16 amino acids. CDR3: CASSARTSGNRYEQYF. The DNA of the CDR3 is TGTGCCAGCAGTGCGCGGACTAGCGGGAATAGATACGAGCAGTACTTC. The whole variable domain, remainder taken from reference TRBV2 and TRBJ2-7, is EPEVTQTPSHQVTQMGQEVILRCVPISNHLYFYWYRQILGQKVEFLVSFYNNEISEKSEIFDDQFSVERPDGSNFTLKIRSTKLEDSAMYFCASSARTSGNRYEQYFGPGTRLTVT.

The chain has TRBV15 and TRBJ2-7, with D maybe TRBD2 (6 bases). Looked up from germline, CDR1 is LNHNV and CDR2 is YYDKDF (reference sequence). Trimming pared 0 bases from V and 0 bases from J, leaving 12 bases between. The CDR3 totals 16 residues. Here the CDR3 reads CATSREGGGISYEQYF. In nucleotides, the CDR3 is TGTGCCACCAGCAGAGAAGGTGGAGGGATCTCCTACGAGCAGTACTTC.